The clone carrying this T cell receptor beta chain was counted at least ten times. Antigen specificity is unknown. The sample belongs to a study of regulatory T cells in long-lasting Graves disease. Notes on the study in general: It was peripheral blood alone, not thyroid tissue, that was studied.

Germline values: CDR1 SNHLY, CDR2 FYNNEI. V was trimmed by 4 bases and J by 3 bases, leaving 6 bases between them. The CDR3 sequence is 12 residues long. Time point defined: newly diagnosed GD, antithyroid drugs for less than 3 months. PBMCs provided the RNA from which the TCR library was made. Sequencing libraries for TCR beta were prepared with iRepertoire HTBI primers and Arm-PCR of CDR3 regions. In the authors' workflow: The samples included around 64 TRBV and 14 TRBJ segments. One entry per CDR3 protein, called by TCRdb with MiXCR from the multiplex PCR reads. These V and J calls rely on TCRdb rather than the paper's analysis. Among approximately 350,000 distinct CDR3 sequences listed, approximately 12% were seen once. This sample was shared with a second study, whose subject was T cells in Graves' hyperthyroidism and ophthalmopathy.

The V gene is TRBV2, the J gene TRBJ1-1; no reliable D call. This sample comprised peripheral blood mononuclear cells (PBMCs), obtained at new diagnosis, from a patient treated with antithyroid drugs. This receptor was identified in a woman under 30 with Graves disease. The CDR3 is CASSGEDTEAFF. The CDR3 bases are TGTGCCAGCAGTGGTGAGGACACTGAAGCTTTCTTT.